The sequence of this TCR beta chain was determined in a study of blood T cell repertoires in COVID-19. About the study: Spain, Italy and the United States supplied samples that represented acute and convalescent COVID-19. PBMCs, B-cell-depleted T cells, or T cells provided the cDNA or gDNA that made up the material.

As originally analysed: From reference gene primer amplification, estimates of nucleated cell counts were derived. Generated by immunoSEQ multiplex PCR, the TCRdb table keeps only in-frame clones and is missing some. V and J calls and clone size are copied from that table; D and trimming were computed from the DNA. The sample gives 310,000 or so clones, about 90% of which show up once; approximately 2% is in the top ten. Trimming stripped 2 bases from V and 7 bases from J, with 9 bases between. This CDR3 has 12 residues. Germline V gene data show CDR1 as SGHKS and CDR2 as YYEKEE (reference sequence).

The origin of this receptor is a woman in her 30s who had recovered from COVID-19. The chain carries TRBV5-5 and TRBJ1-1; TRBD1 might be the D (6 bases). Sequencing used peripheral blood. CDR3 sequence: CASSFTDSEAFF. The CDR3 coding sequence is TGTGCCAGCAGCTTCACGGACAGTGAAGCTTTCTTT.